Below, 8 T cell receptor beta chains from the same sample are listed, as sequenced in a study of control samples from healthy donors and cancer patients. Some clones are missing from TCRdb's copy, which holds only in-frame ones; the method was immunoSEQ multiplex PCR. The table has tens of thousands of clones, under 95% seen once. The source material was PBMCs. These receptors originate from a man younger than 40 with colorectal cancer.

The genes are TRBV6-2 or TRBV6-3 and TRBJ2-2, with D perhaps TRBD1 (5 bases). Trimming removed 0 bases from V and 3 bases from J, with 5 bases in between. The CDR3 covers 14 residues. The germline V gene encodes CDR1 MNHEY and CDR2 SVGEGT. CDR3 residues: CASSYSQDTGELFF. The CDR3 DNA is TGTGCCAGCAGTTACTCACAGGACACCGGGGAGCTGTTTTTT.

This clone is classed as medium-sized. J is TRBJ1-2 and V is TRBV5-6; unclear D gene. This CDR3 has 14 residues. V was clipped by 4 bases and J by 5 bases, with 15 bases between them. Germline lookup yields CDR1 SGHDT and CDR2 YYEEEE. CDR3 coding DNA: TGTGCCAGCAGCGCTATCGGGCGAGGGTATGGCTACACCTTC. Its protein product is CASSAIGRGYGYTF.

The chain employs TRBV30 and TRBJ2-5, with 9 bases matching TRBD2. The junction had 3 bases not matched to a gene; V was cut back by 3 bases and J by 4 bases. The CDR3 loop spans 13 amino acids. Germline V gene lookup returns CDR1 GTSNPN and CDR2 SVGIG (reference sequence). This CDR3 reads CAWSYSGGETQYF. CDR3 sequence (DNA): TGTGCCTGGAGCTATAGCGGGGGAGAGACCCAGTACTTC.

The chain carries TRBV6-1 and TRBJ2-7; D is possibly TRBD1 (6 bases). Trimming left V 0 bases short and J 8 bases short, with 17 bases between. Germline CDR1 and CDR2: MNHNS and SASEGT. There are 15 residues in the CDR3. CDR3 sequence: CASSEAGASVEKQYF. Here the CDR3 DNA reads TGTGCCAGCAGTGAAGCGGGGGCTTCTGTGGAGAAGCAGTACTTC.

The rearrangement uses TRBV10-1 and TRBJ2-3; D is perhaps TRBD2 (6 bases). The CDR3 sequence is 14 residues long. Germline V gene data show CDR1 as WNHNN and CDR2 as SYGVQD (reference sequence). V was cut by 6 bases and J by 1 base, with 11 bases left in between. The CDR3 DNA follows: TGCGCCAGCAGCAGGGACTGGGGCACAGATACGCAGTATTTT. Residues: CASSRDWGTDTQYF.

V and J are TRBV10-3 and TRBJ2-7; D unresolved. The length of the CDR3 is 14 residues. The V end was cut by 2 bases, the J end by 4 bases, with 12 bases between. CDR1 and CDR2 (germline): ENHRY, SYGVKD. CDR3 protein: CAISETDRIYEQYF. For the CDR3, the DNA is TGTGCCATCAGTGAGACGGACCGAATTTACGAGCAGTACTTC.

This chain uses TRBV6-6 with TRBJ1-4; D gene unclear. The CDR3 extends over 16 amino acids. The V gene's germline CDR1 is MNHNY and CDR2 SVGAGI (reference sequence). V lost 2 bases and J lost 5, with 15 bases in between. Here the CDR3 DNA reads TGTGCCAGCAGTTACGAAGGACCGACCTCGAATGAAAAACTGTTTTTT. Protein product: CASSYEGPTSNEKLFF.

The chain combines TRBV27 with TRBJ1-2; 7 bases are a match to TRBD1. Germline loops: CDR1 MNHEY, CDR2 SMNVEV (reference sequence). The CDR3 is 14 amino acids. V lost 1 base and J lost 4; bases outside the gene matches: 3. The CDR3, as DNA: TGTGCCAGCAGTTTATACAGGGACAGCTATGGCTACACCTTC. Translating gives CASSLYRDSYGYTF.